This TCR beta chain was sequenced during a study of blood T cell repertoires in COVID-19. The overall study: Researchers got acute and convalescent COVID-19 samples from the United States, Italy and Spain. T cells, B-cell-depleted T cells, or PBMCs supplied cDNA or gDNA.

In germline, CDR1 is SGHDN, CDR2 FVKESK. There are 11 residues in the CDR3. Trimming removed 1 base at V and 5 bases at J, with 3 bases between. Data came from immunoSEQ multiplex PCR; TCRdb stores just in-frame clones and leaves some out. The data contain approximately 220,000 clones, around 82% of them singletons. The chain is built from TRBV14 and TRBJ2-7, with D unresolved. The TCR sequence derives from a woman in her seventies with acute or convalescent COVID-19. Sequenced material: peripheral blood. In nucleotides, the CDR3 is TGTGCCAGCAGCCAAGTTAACGAGCAGTACTTC. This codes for CASSQVNEQYF.